This TCR beta chain was sequenced during a study of beta chain features in type 1 diabetes. Study information: Examination spanned about 110 million sorted cells from all samples.

The study's findings and limits: TCRB CDR3 length was moderately but significantly reduced in all four CD4+ subsets of Type 1 diabetes patients. Using cDNA template may skew counts toward highly expressing activated cells. For type 1 diabetes patients, VDJ junctions showed fewer insertions and more deletions.

As every portion of the isolated RNA was reverse transcribed, the sequencing read expressed TCRB transcripts. TCRdb keeps only in-frame clones here, not all; method: immunoSEQ multiplex PCR. The table records roughly 150,000 clones, around 8% of them present only once. V was trimmed by 3 bases and J by 2 bases, leaving 13 bases between them. The CDR3 sequence is 15 residues long. Germline V gives CDR1 SEHNR, CDR2 FQNEAQ (reference sequence). Populations obtained by sorting all exceeded 98% purity. As regards this clone: Its antigen remains unknown.

The specimen sequenced was central memory CD4+ T cells from blood. This chain uses TRBV7-9 with TRBJ2-5; TRBD1 might be the D (6 bases). The sequence derives from a woman aged 40 to 49 with type 1 diabetes. CDR3 bases: TGTGCCAGCAGCTTGATGGGCGGACAGCAAGAGACCCAGTACTTC. Translating it yields CASSLMGGQQETQYF.